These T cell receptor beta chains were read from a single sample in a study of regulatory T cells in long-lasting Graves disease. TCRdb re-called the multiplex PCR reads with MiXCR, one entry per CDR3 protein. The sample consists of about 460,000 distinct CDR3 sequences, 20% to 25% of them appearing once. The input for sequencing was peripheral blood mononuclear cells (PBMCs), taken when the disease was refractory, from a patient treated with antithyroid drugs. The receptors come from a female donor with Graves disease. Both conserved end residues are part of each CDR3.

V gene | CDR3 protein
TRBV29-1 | CSVEAEGAEQYF
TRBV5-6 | CASSPVEAGISPLHF
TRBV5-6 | CASSLSDRVGETQYF
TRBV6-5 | CASSFHIEGAQSYGYTF
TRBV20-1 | CSARDVGFSYEQYF
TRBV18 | CASSPAGLAYEQYF
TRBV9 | CASSDARDRGPYGYTF
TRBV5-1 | CASSSGGARSVQNIQYF
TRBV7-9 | CASSQGGALNQPQHF
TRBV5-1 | CASSLGPGAGGEKLFF
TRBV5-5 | CASSLTSGRYEQYF
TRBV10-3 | CAISWRDRASEQYF
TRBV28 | CASRPSRMNTEAFF
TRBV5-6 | CASSLVEQETQYF
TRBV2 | CASSDTWGPSGRHEQYF
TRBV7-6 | CASSLGSGDYGYTF
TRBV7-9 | CASSSPSGANEKLFF
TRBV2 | CASSFIGASTTEAFF
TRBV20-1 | CSARKWGKETQYF
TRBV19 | CASSMDSLTYGYTF
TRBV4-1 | CASSQGAGGTYEQYF
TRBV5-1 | CASSYEREGTGELFF
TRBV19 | CASSSSGAATTEAFF
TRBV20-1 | CSASPGGAGGYTF
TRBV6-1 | CASRDSPTSTDTQYF
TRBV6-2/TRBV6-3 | CASSWTGRESGYTF
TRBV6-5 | CASSYSVAGSTGELFF
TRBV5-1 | CASSSRRGPGNTIYF
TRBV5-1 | CASSLEGDGELFF
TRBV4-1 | CASSQDDGGIYTF
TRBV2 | CATERGQGNEKLFF
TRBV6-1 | CATEGLHSYNEQFF
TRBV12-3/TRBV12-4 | CASKKASGLQETQYF
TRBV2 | CASGSGTGSSYGYTF
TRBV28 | CASSLIGSVGGGNQPQHF
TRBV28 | CASSFPSQGGGEQYF
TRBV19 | CASSISRRDTEAFF
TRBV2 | CASSPSDRATGELFF
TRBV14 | CASSQGGQYLNTEAFF
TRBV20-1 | CSATRRGTYEQYF
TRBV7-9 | CASTPGGGGDEKLVF
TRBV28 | CASSVDPGVTEAFF
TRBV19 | CASSFGFGSETGDYGYTF
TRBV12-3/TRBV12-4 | CASTRQGNLAPLHF
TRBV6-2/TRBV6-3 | CASRQGHSNQPQHF
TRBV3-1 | CASSRSSDYEQYF
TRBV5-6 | CASSSDAVQETQYF
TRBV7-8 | CASSSIPRGANVLTF
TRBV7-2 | CASSLVEGADEKLFF